These 21 T cell receptor beta chains originate from one sample sequenced in a study of regulatory T cells in long-lasting Graves disease. With iRepertoire HTBI primers and Arm-PCR of CDR3 regions, TCR beta libraries were built. TCRdb independently ran MiXCR on the multiplex PCR reads; one entry per CDR3 protein. The sample shows 420,000 or so distinct CDR3 sequences, roughly 15% of them seen only once. The time point: newly diagnosed GD, antithyroid drugs for less than 3 months. TCR sequences were obtained from RNA taken from PBMCs. These data also featured in a second study, about T cells in Graves' hyperthyroidism and ophthalmopathy.

Sequencing was performed on peripheral blood mononuclear cells (PBMCs), taken at new diagnosis, from a patient treated with antithyroid drugs. All receptors come from a woman under 30 with Graves disease.

The chain links TRBV5-1 to TRBJ2-2, with D possibly being TRBD1 (5 bases). The CDR3 is made up of 14 amino acids. V was pared by 2 bases and J by 8 bases, with 13 bases between. Germline lookup yields CDR1 SGHRS and CDR2 YFSETQ. The DNA of the CDR3 is TGCGCCAGCAGCTTCCTCGACAGCGCGGGGGAGCTGTTTTTT. Its protein is CASSFLDSAGELFF.

The V call is TRBV4-2, the J call TRBJ2-1; maybe TRBD2 (6 bases). The CDR3 runs 15 residues. V was shortened by 3 bases and J by 0 bases, with 9 bases between the two germline ends. Germline V gene lookup returns CDR1 LGHNA and CDR2 YNFKEQ. CDR3 residues: CASSQRRDSYNEQFF. For the CDR3, the DNA is TGTGCCAGCAGCCAGCGGAGGGACTCCTACAATGAGCAGTTCTTC.

Ten or more counts support this clonotype. The V and J genes are TRBV28 and TRBJ2-3; a possible D gene is TRBD1 (5 bases). Germline V CDR1 and CDR2: MDHEN, SYDVKM. This CDR3 is built from 13 residues. V was pared by 6 bases and J by 4 bases, with 11 bases between. CDR3 in amino acids: CASRTRGPDTQYF. As DNA, the CDR3 is TGTGCCAGCAGAACAAGGGGTCCAGATACGCAGTATTTT.

This clonotype was counted many times. The rearrangement links TRBV6-1 to TRBJ2-1; D uncertain. The CDR3 length is 13 residues. Trimming removed 6 bases from V and 9 bases from J, with 15 bases in between. Germline CDR1 and CDR2: MNHNS and SASEGT. This chain's CDR3 is CASSTGSGREQFF. The CDR3 nucleotides are TGTGCCAGCAGCACCGGGTCCGGACGTGAGCAGTTCTTC.

There are a few counts of this clonotype. The chain carries TRBV20-1 and TRBJ2-7, with 11 bases that match TRBD2. Germline CDR1 DFQATT, CDR2 SNEGSKA (reference sequence). This CDR3 is built from 14 residues. With 6 bases clipped from V and 7 bases from J, the junction kept 11 bases outside the gene matches. CDR3 DNA: TGCAGTGCAACAACTAGCGGGAGTGTCTTAGAGCAGTACTTC. Translating gives CSATTSGSVLEQYF.

The chain links TRBV27 to TRBJ2-3; 7 bases map to TRBD2. Germline CDR1 and CDR2: MNHEY and SMNVEV (reference sequence). V lost 8 bases, J lost 2 bases, and 10 bases stayed unmatched. This CDR3 comprises 15 residues. The CDR3 bases are TGTGCCAGCCAACTCAGCGGGGCGATCACAGATACGCAGTATTTT. Its translation is CASQLSGAITDTQYF.

The genes are TRBV27 and TRBJ2-7; 7 bases line up with TRBD1. J lost 6 bases, V lost 3 bases, and 17 bases had no gene match. CDR3 length equals 17 residues. Germline V CDR1 and CDR2: MNHEY, SMNVEV (reference sequence). The CDR3 nucleotides are TGTGCCAGCAGTTTCCAACCTTATCCGGGACAGATAACCGAGCAGTACTTC. Translation gives CASSFQPYPGQITEQYF.

This clonotype was detected many times. V gene TRBV7-2 combines with J gene TRBJ2-1, with D hard to call. The V and J ends lost 1 base and 8 bases respectively, with 9 bases between them. The CDR3 has 13 residues. Germline loops: CDR1 SGHTA, CDR2 FQGNSA. The CDR3 sequence is CASSLGLEDEQFF. Here the CDR3 DNA reads TGTGCCAGCAGCTTAGGTCTAGAAGATGAGCAGTTCTTC.

The rearrangement joins TRBV7-2 to TRBJ1-2; unclear D gene. The CDR3 is 13 residues long. V dropped 5 bases and J dropped 4 bases, with 11 bases sitting between them. Germline V lookup: CDR1 SGHTA, CDR2 FQGNSA. The CDR3, as DNA: TGTGCCAGCAGCCATACAGAAAGCTATGGCTACACCTTC. Residues: CASSHTESYGYTF.

This chain links TRBV4-3 with TRBJ2-2; no firm D call. The V gene's germline CDR1 is LGHNA and CDR2 YSLEER. The ends were cut back, 1 base at V and 7 bases at J, with 7 bases in the middle. The CDR3 is 13 amino acids. Here the CDR3 reads CASSQGPGGELFF. In nucleotides, the CDR3 is TGCGCCAGCAGCCAAGGACCAGGCGGGGAGCTGTTTTTT.

This clonotype was observed at least ten times. The chain joins TRBV11-2 to TRBJ2-2; D not resolved. This CDR3 is built from 12 residues. V lost 4 bases to trimming and J lost 6 bases, with 6 bases between them. CDR1 SGHAT and CDR2 FQNNGV come from the germline V gene. CDR3 amino acids: CASSSLSGELFF. The DNA of the CDR3 is TGTGCCAGCAGCTCTCTCTCCGGGGAGCTGTTTTTT.

This sequence joins TRBV11-1 and TRBJ2-7; the D gene is possibly TRBD2 (7 bases). The CDR3 spans 18 residues. Germline loops: CDR1 SGHAT, CDR2 FQDESV (reference sequence). V was pared by 5 bases and J by 2 bases, with 25 bases between. The CDR3 nucleotides read TGTGCCAGCAGCACCTTAGGGGGAGGAGGACTAGGGCCCTACGAGCAGTACTTC. Encoded protein: CASSTLGGGGLGPYEQYF.

This clonotype was seen more than once but under ten times. CDR3 in amino acids: CASSLGGWGNEQFF. The CDR3 DNA follows: TGTGCCAGCAGCTTAGGGGGATGGGGAAATGAGCAGTTCTTC. This sequence joins TRBV7-3 and TRBJ2-1; D assignment may be TRBD1 or TRBD2 (5 bases each). Germline V CDR1 and CDR2: SGHTA, FQGTGA. The CDR3 runs 14 residues. V was clipped by 2 bases and J by 7 bases, with 12 bases between them.

This chain connects TRBV5-4 to TRBJ1-2, with 8 bases lining up with TRBD1. Germline V gene sequence: CDR1 SGHNT, CDR2 YYREEE (reference sequence). There are 13 residues in the CDR3. J was trimmed by 4 bases and V by 4 bases; bases with no gene match: 3. The CDR3 sequence: CASSHGTGYGYTF. The CDR3 DNA is TGTGCCAGCAGCCACGGGACAGGCTATGGCTACACCTTC.

This clonotype was seen only a few times. One end of the junction fails to match germline, which may point to a read error. The V and J genes are TRBV7-6 and TRBJ2-3, with a tentative D call TRBD2 (6 bases). Germline lookup yields CDR1 SGHVS and CDR2 FNYEAQ. CDR3 length: 14 amino acids. The CDR3 nucleotides are TGTGCTAGCAGCCCCGGGACTCATACAGATACGCAGTATTTT. Protein: CASSPGTHTDTQYF.

This chain's CDR3 is CASSQGNREKLFF. The CDR3 coding sequence is TGTGCCAGCAGCCAGGGGAATCGGGAAAAACTGTTTTTT. V is TRBV9 and J is TRBJ1-4, with D tentatively TRBD1 (6 bases). Germline loops: CDR1 SGDLS, CDR2 YYNGEE. The V end lost 4 bases, the J end lost 8 bases, and 12 bases lay between the germline ends. This CDR3 region has 13 residues. The full variable domain, rest sourced from reference TRBV9 and TRBJ1-4, is DSGVTQTPKHLITATGQRVTLRCSPRSGDLSVYWYQQSLDQGLQFLIQYYNGEERAKGNILERFSAQQFPDLHSELNLSSLELGDSALYFCASSQGNREKLFFGSGTQLSVL.

This clonotype was seen ten or more times. The chain's CDR3 is CSARARQLMNTEAFF. In DNA form, the CDR3 reads TGCAGTGCTAGAGCTAGACAGCTCATGAACACTGAAGCTTTCTTT. This sequence joins TRBV20-1 and TRBJ1-1; tentative D call: TRBD1 (5 bases). V was cut by 1 base and J by 0 bases, with 12 bases left in between. CDR1 DFQATT and CDR2 SNEGSKA come from the germline V gene (reference sequence). CDR3 length: 15 amino acids.

At least ten counts were recorded for this clonotype. The chain uses TRBV20-1 and TRBJ2-5; 9 bases align to TRBD1. This CDR3 is built from 13 residues. Germline trimming cut 8 bases from V and 2 bases from J; bases unmatched to any gene: 6. Germline-derived CDR1 and CDR2 are DFQATT and SNEGSKA (reference sequence). As DNA, the CDR3 is TGCAGTTCAACAGGGGGCCAACAAGAGACCCAGTACTTC. Protein product: CSSTGGQQETQYF.

This clonotype was picked up many times. CDR3 loop: CASSPERVQPQHF. The CDR3 DNA reads as TGTGCCAGCAGCCCTGAGAGGGTGCAGCCCCAGCATTTT. This rearrangement joins TRBV12-3 or TRBV12-4 to TRBJ1-5; no reliable D call. The CDR3 is made up of 13 amino acids. V was trimmed by 6 bases and J by 7 bases, leaving 13 bases between them.

This chain links TRBV28 with TRBJ1-3, with D perhaps TRBD1 (6 bases). Germline loops: CDR1 MDHEN, CDR2 SYDVKM. The CDR3 is 17 amino acids. V lost 5 bases and J 0 bases, leaving 17 bases between the germline ends. CDR3: CASSPHPDRFSGNTIYF. In DNA, the CDR3 is TGTGCCAGCAGTCCACACCCCGACAGGTTCTCTGGAAACACCATATATTTT.

The table lists this clonotype with many counts. The chain recombines TRBV27 with TRBJ1-5; no reliable D call. Looked up from germline, CDR1 is MNHEY and CDR2 is SMNVEV (reference sequence). The CDR3 runs to 15 residues. V lost 6 bases to trimming and J lost 2 bases, with 14 bases between them. CDR3 coding DNA: TGTGCCAGCAGACTGGAAGGGTCGGGCAATCAGCCCCAGCATTTT. Protein product: CASRLEGSGNQPQHF.